What follows describes a single T cell receptor beta chain. The antigen is not known. The data are from a study of siplizumab effects on memory and regulatory T cells. Study conclusions and caveats: Roughly 75-95% of dividing CD4+ or CD8+ clones were without an attributable naive or memory phenotype. Proliferating Tregs from siplizumab cultures lacked functional confirmation of suppression.

Each sample yielded approximately 92,000 assayed TCR templates. TCRdb keeps only in-frame clones here, not all; method: immunoSEQ multiplex PCR. The sample lists some 63,000 clones, 90% to 98% occurring once. Germline lookup yields CDR1 MDHEN and CDR2 SYDVKM. The length of the CDR3 is 14 residues. V lost 7 bases to trimming and J lost 2 bases, with 14 bases between them. The J gene is TRBJ1-1, the V gene TRBV28; TRBD1 is a possible D gene (5 bases). This TCR was sampled from a human donor in good health. Sample: naive CD8+ T cells sorted from blood. The CDR3 region is CASMAGGDNTEAFF. The CDR3 coding sequence is TGTGCCAGCATGGCCGGGGGGGACAACACTGAAGCTTTCTTT.